The TCR beta chain described here comes from a study of human T cells and chemical hapten exposure. Study summary: Subjects had 2% DPC placed on roughly 2 cm by roughly 2 cm of upper inner arm skin for sensitization.

This clonotype was counted between two and nine times. Regarding time point: patch test 1, 2 weeks after DPC sensitization. Described treatment: therapeutic diphenylcyclopropenone sensitization with weekly scalp DPC. Phlebotomy was performed prior to application of every patch test. People who gave samples had alopecia, were 18 to 70 years old, and were suitable for DPC. Using its own MiXCR run on the RACE reads, TCRdb lists one record per CDR3 protein. The sample contains approximately 79,000 distinct CDR3 sequences, 9% to 12% of which appear only once. The specimen was whole blood, collected in connection with sensitization to the hapten diphenylcyclopropenone (DPC). The sequence derives from a woman aged 45-60 years with alopecia areata. Some clones in this sample may be carry-over from other donors' samples.

The CDR3 DNA is TGTGCCAGCAGCTTATTGCGGGATAAAGCCTACGAGCAGTACTTC. This sequence encodes CASSLLRDKAYEQYF. The chain employs TRBV7-6 and TRBJ2-7, with a tentative D call TRBD2 (6 bases). The CDR3 sequence is 15 residues long. Germline V gene sequence: CDR1 SGHVS, CDR2 FNYEAQ. The ends were cut back, 2 bases at V and 2 bases at J, with 13 bases in the middle.